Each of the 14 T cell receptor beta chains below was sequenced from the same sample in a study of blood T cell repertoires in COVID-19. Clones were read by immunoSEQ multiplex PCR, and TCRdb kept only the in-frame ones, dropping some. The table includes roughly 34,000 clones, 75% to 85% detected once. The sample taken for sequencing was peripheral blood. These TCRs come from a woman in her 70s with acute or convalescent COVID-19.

The CDR3 nucleotides are TGTGCCAGCACCCTTGACCTCCACGGGGGTAACAGGGGAAGGTACGAGCAGTACTTC. This sequence encodes CASTLDLHGGNRGRYEQYF. V gene TRBV27 combines with J gene TRBJ2-7; possibly TRBD1 for D (7 bases). Germline lookup yields CDR1 MNHEY and CDR2 SMNVEV (reference sequence). This CDR3 region has 19 residues. Trimming pared 7 bases from V and 4 bases from J, leaving 32 bases between.

CDR3 sequence reads: CASSLTSGRTGELFF. The DNA of the CDR3 is TGTGCCAGCAGCTTGACTAGCGGGAGGACCGGGGAGCTGTTTTTT. The chain carries TRBV7-2 and TRBJ2-2; 13 nucleotides agree with TRBD2. Germline loops: CDR1 SGHTA, CDR2 FQGNSA. After removal of 3 bases from V and 5 bases from J, the junction contained 0 bases not matched to a gene. The CDR3 extends over 15 amino acids.

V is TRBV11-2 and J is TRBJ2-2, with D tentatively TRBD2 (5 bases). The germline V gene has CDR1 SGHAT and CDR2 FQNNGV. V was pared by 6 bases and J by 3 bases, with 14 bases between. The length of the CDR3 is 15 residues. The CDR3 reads CASRGRTFHTGELFF. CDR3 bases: TGTGCCAGCAGGGGTAGGACTTTTCACACCGGGGAGCTGTTTTTT.

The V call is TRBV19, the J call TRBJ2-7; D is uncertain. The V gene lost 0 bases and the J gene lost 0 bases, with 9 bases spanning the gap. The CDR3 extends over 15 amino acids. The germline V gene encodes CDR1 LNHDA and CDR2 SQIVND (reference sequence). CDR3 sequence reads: CASSIEPAFSYEQYF. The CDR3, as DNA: TGTGCCAGTAGTATAGAACCAGCGTTCTCCTACGAGCAGTACTTC. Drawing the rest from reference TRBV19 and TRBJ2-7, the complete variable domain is DGGITQSPKYLFRKEGQNVTLSCEQNLNHDAMYWYRQDPGQGLRLIYYSQIVNDFQKGDIAEGYSVSREKKESFPLTVTSAQKNPTAFYLCASSIEPAFSYEQYFGPGTRLTVT.

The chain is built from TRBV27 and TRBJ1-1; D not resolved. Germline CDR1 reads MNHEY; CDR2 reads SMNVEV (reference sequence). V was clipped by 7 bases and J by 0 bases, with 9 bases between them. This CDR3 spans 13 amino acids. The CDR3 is CASTTSLNTEAFF. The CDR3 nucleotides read TGTGCCAGCACGACATCCTTGAACACTGAAGCTTTCTTT.

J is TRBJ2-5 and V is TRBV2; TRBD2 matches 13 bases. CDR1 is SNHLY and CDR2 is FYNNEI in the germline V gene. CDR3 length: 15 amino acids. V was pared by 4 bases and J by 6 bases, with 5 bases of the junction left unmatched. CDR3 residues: CASSGLAGGGQTQYF. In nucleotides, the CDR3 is TGTGCCAGCAGTGGACTAGCGGGAGGCGGACAGACCCAGTACTTC.

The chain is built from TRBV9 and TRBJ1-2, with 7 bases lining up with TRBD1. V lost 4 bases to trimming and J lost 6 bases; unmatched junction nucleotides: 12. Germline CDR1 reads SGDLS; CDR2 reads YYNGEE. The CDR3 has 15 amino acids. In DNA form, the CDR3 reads TGTGCCAGCAGCCCAGGGGGAAGGGGCGGGGATGGCTACACCTTC. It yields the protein CASSPGGRGGDGYTF.

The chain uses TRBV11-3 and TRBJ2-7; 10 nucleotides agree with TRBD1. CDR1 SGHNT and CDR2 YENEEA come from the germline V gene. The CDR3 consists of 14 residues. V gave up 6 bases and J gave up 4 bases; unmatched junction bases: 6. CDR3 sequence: CASSRQGAEYEQYF. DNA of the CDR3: TGTGCCAGCAGTCGACAGGGGGCAGAATACGAGCAGTACTTC.

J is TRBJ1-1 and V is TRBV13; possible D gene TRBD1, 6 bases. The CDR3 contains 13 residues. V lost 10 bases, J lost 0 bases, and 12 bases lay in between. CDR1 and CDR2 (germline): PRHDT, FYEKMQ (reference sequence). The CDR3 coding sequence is TGTGCCACCAAGACAGGCATGAACACTGAAGCTTTCTTT. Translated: CATKTGMNTEAFF.

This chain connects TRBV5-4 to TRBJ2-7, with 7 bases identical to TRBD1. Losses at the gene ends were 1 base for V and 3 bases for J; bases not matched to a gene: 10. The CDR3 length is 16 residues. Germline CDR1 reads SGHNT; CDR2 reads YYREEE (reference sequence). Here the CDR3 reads CASSLRGQGQFYEQYF. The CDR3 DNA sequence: TGTGCCAGCAGCTTGAGGGGGCAGGGCCAGTTCTACGAGCAGTACTTC.

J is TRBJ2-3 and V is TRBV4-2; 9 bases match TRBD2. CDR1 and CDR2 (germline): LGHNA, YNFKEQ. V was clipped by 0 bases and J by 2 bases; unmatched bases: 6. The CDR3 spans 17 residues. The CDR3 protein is CASSQDQGGGATDTQYF. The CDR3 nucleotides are TGTGCCAGCAGCCAAGATCAGGGCGGGGGGGCCACAGATACGCAGTATTTT.

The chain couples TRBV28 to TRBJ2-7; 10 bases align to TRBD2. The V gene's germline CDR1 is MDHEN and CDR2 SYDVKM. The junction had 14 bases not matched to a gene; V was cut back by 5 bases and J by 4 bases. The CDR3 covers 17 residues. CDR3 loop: CASSKPTASGSGYEQYF. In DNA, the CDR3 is TGTGCCAGCAGTAAACCGACGGCTAGCGGGAGTGGGTACGAGCAGTACTTC.

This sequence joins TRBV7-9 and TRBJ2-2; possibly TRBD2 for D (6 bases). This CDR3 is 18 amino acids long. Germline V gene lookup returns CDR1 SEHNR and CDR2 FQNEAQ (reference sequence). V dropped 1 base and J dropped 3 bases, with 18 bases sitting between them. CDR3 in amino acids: CASSLVGFGGRDTGELFF. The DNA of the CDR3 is TGTGCCAGCAGCTTAGTTGGGTTCGGGGGTCGTGACACCGGGGAGCTGTTTTTT.

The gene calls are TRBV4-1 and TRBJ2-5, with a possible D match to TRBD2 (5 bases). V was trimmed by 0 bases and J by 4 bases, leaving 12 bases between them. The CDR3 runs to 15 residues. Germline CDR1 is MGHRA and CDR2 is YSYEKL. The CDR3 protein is CASSQDQRASETQYF. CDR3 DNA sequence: TGCGCCAGCAGCCAAGATCAGAGGGCGTCAGAGACCCAGTACTTC.